This T cell receptor beta chain is from a study of blood T cell repertoires in COVID-19. Study summary: Both acute and convalescent COVID-19 samples were obtained from the United States, Italy and Spain.

Data came from immunoSEQ multiplex PCR; TCRdb stores just in-frame clones and leaves some out. This sample yields fewer than 200,000 clones, of which approximately 84% are seen a single time; about 2.7% belongs to the top ten. CDR1 ENHRY and CDR2 SYGVKD come from the germline V gene. V lost 3 bases and J 4 bases, leaving 10 bases between the germline ends. The CDR3 runs 15 residues. This sequence originates from a woman of 80 years or more with COVID-19, enrolled during active disease. The sample taken for sequencing was peripheral blood. The rearrangement links TRBV10-3 to TRBJ2-6, with D possibly being TRBD1 (6 bases). The CDR3, as DNA: TGTGCCATCAGTGAACAGGGCCCGGGGGCCAACGTCCTGACTTTC. Translation: CAISEQGPGANVLTF.